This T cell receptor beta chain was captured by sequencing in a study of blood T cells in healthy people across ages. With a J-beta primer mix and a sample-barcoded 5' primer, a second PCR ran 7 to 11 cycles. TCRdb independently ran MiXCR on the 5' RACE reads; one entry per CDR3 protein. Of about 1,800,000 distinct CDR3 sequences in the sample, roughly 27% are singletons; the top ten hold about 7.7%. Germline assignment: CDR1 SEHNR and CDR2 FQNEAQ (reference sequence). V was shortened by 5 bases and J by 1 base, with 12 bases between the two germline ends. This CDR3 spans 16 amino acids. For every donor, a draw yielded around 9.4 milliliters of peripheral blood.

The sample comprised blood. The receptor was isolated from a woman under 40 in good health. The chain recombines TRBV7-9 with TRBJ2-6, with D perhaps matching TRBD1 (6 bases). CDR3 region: CASSPSGQSGANVLTF. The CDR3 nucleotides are TGTGCCAGCAGCCCATCCGGACAGTCTGGGGCCAACGTCCTGACTTTC. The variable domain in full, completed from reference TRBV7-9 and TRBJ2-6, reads DTGVSQNPRHKITKRGQNVTFRCDPISEHNRLYWYRQTLGQGPEFLTYFQNEAQLEKSRLLSDRFSAERPKGSFSTLEIQRTEQGDSAMYLCASSPSGQSGANVLTFGAGSRLTVL.